This note documents a single T cell receptor (beta chain) sequence. It has no known antigen specificity. No much larger clone is present one base from it, and per-base qualities are unavailable. For repertoire sequencing, the TCR beta CDR3 regions were amplified from RNA transcripts. The first round was an RT-PCR using HTBI primers with the Qiagen OneStep RT-PCR kit, and this first round was followed by a second-round multiplex PCR, then size selection and purification. Libraries were sequenced paired-end with 100 bp reads on an Illumina HiSeq2000. The original methods were these. SOAPnuke was used to process the reads, removing any read that contained adapters or uncalled bases, had a mean Phred below 15, or lacked an exact match to the constant primer or identifier. High-quality paired reads were merged with COPE v1.2.5. Clonotypes were defined as unique nucleotide sequences and were aligned to IMGT TRB V, D and J references using MiTCR v1.1. Analysis was restricted to V-J combinations with a frequency above 0.0001, which covered roughly 99% of repertoires. A TCR clonal expansion and chaos score per V-J combination was defined as the ratio of F50 clonal expansion to chaos observed in the TCRdist matrix. Welch's t-statistics and random forest were used to narrow the features down to about a dozen V-J combinations, which were then fed into a naive Bayes classifier. The similarity between thyroid and blood repertoires was quantified using the Morisita-Horn index. TCRdb reran the public reads through fastp at Q25 and MiXCR, keeping productive beta chains. Records with the same CDR3 protein are collapsed into one entry carrying the most frequent genes and DNA. What appears here as the V and J calls and clone size reflects TCRdb's work, not the paper's. In all, the sample holds approximately 640,000 distinct CDR3 sequences, and 35% to 45% of those were seen once. More than 2.5% of the sample belongs to the ten largest clones.

These data belong to a study of Graves' ophthalmopathy and Graves' hyperthyroidism (dated by TCRdb to the late 2010s). Study-level background: Peripheral blood was collected before any treatment was given, at the time of initial diagnosis. After sampling, hyperthyroidism patients received methimazole starting at 30 mg daily, and ophthalmopathy patients received high-dose intravenous methylprednisolone. In five or six hyperthyroidism patients, the T-cell repertoires found in thyroid tissue were compared with those found in blood. TCR beta repertoire signatures were used to distinguish Graves' ophthalmopathy from Graves' hyperthyroidism and to predict progression to ophthalmopathy. In total, 135 blood samples were TCR-sequenced: 43 ophthalmopathy, roughly 77 hyperthyroidism and some 17 hyperthyroidism-to-ophthalmopathy patients. An independent validation cohort was composed of around 19 hyperthyroidism patients and about 16 patients who later progressed from hyperthyroidism to ophthalmopathy. A discovery set of 100 patients (43 ophthalmopathy, some 58 stable hyperthyroidism) was enrolled to explore V-J signatures distinguishing ophthalmopathy from hyperthyroidism. Points the paper makes about the study in general: In validation, the model predicted ophthalmopathy progression with 55% to 71% sensitivity and approximately 75% specificity; roughly eleven predicted patients were CT-confirmed with GO in a median of around 6 months. Ophthalmopathy was separated from stable hyperthyroidism by the 13-signature model with about 90% sensitivity and about 81% specificity in cross-validation and with 80%/75% in the test set. Sample size was not statistically predetermined, and group allocation was not concealed from the investigators. Among expanded thyroid clonotypes with frequency above 0.001, most also showed up in blood, which suggests that blood repertoires may reflect the thyroid immune response.

The germline V gene (reference sequence) specifies DFQATT as CDR1 and SNEGSKA as CDR2. From its cysteine to its phenylalanine, the CDR3 spans 13 amino acids. The sequence is cut down to CDR3 DNA, 39 bases in frame from base 1. At the junction V is shortened by 4 bases and J by 7 bases; bases outside the gene matches: 6. Ophthalmopathy patients were characterized by moderately to severely active disease, a Clinical Activity Score of at least 3, a NOSPECS grade of at least 4, and a disease duration under 3 months. Patients were excluded if they had other autoimmune diseases, uncontrolled infections, pregnancy or lactation. Clinical symptoms, serum thyroxine, TRAb, thyroid ultrasound and orbital computed tomography formed the basis of the diagnosis. Ficoll-Paque density gradient centrifugation was used to isolate PBMCs from approximately 10 ml of fresh peripheral blood. Trizol reagent was used to extract the total RNA, and its quality was then checked on an Agilent 2100 Bioanalyzer.

The sample consisted of peripheral blood. This receptor was obtained from an adult man with Graves' ophthalmopathy. The V and J segments used are TRBV20-1 and TRBJ1-4, and 7 bases in between align with TRBD1. CDR3 protein: CSATQGKGEKLFF. Here is the DNA: TGCAGTGCTACACAGGGGAAGGGTGAAAAACTGTTTTTT.